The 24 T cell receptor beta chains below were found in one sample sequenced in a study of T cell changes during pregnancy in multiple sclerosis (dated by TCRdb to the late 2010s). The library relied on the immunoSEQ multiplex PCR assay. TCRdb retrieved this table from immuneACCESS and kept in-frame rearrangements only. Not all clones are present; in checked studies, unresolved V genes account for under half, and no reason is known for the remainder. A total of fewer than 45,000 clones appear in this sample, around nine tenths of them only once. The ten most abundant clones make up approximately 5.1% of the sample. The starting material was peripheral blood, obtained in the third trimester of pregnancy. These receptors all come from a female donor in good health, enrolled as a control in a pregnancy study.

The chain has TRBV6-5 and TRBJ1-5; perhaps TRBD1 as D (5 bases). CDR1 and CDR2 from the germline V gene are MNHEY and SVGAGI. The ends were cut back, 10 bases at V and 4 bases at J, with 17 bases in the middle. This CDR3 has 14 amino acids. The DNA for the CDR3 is TGTGCCACCTCACCGGGGGGTAGGAATCAGCCCCAGCATTTT. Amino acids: CATSPGGRNQPQHF.

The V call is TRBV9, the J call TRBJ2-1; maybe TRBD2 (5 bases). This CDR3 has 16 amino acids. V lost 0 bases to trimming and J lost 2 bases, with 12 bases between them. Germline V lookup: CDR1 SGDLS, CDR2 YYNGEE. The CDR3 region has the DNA TGTGCCAGCAGCGTAGAGGAGGACTCCCCCTACAATGAGCAGTTCTTC. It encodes CASSVEEDSPYNEQFF.

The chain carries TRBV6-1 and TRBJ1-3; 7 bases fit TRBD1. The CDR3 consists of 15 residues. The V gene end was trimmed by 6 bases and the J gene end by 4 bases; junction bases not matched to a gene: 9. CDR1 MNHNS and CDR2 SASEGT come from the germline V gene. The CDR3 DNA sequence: TGTGCCAGCAGCGTAACAGGGGCAGGGGGAAACACCATATATTTT. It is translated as CASSVTGAGGNTIYF.

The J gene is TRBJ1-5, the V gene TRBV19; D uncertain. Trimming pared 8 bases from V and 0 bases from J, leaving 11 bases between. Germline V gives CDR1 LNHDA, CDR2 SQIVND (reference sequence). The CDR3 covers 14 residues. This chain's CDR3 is CASRGRYSNQPQHF. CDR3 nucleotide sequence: TGTGCCAGTCGAGGCCGCTATAGCAATCAGCCCCAGCATTTT.

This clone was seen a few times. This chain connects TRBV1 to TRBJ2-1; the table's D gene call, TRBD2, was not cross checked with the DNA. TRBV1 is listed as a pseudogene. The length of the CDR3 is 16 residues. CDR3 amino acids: CTSSQDSGRAYNEQFF. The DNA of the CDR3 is TGCACCAGCAGCCAAGATAGCGGGAGAGCCTACAATGAGCAGTTCTTC.

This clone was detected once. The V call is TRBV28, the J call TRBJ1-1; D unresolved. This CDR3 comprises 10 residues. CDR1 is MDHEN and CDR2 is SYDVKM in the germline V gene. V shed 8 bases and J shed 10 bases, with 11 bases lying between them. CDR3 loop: CASFLRRAFF. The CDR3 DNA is TGTGCCAGCTTCCTAAGGAGAGCTTTCTTT.

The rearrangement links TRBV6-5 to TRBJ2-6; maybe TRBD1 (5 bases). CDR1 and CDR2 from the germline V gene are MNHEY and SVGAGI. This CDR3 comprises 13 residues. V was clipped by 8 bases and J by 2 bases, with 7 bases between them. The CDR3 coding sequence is TGTGCCAGCGGCAGGGCTGGGGCCAACGTCCTGACTTTC. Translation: CASGRAGANVLTF.

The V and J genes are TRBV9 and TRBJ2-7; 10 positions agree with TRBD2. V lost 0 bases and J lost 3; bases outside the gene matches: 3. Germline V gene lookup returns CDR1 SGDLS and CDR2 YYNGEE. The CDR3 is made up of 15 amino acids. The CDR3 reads CASSVAAGGRYEQYF. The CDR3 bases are TGTGCCAGCAGCGTAGCAGCGGGAGGGCGCTACGAGCAGTACTTC. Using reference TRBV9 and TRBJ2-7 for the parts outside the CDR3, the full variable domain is DSGVTQTPKHLITATGQRVTLRCSPRSGDLSVYWYQQSLDQGLQFLIQYYNGEERAKGNILERFSAQQFPDLHSELNLSSLELGDSALYFCASSVAAGGRYEQYFGPGTRLTVT.

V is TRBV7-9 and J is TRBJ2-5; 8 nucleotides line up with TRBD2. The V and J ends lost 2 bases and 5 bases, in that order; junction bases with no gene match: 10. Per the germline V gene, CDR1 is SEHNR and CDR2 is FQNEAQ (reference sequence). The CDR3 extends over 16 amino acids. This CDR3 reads CASSLHSGGPGETQYF. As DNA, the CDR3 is TGTGCCAGCAGCTTACACTCGGGAGGGCCAGGGGAGACCCAGTACTTC.

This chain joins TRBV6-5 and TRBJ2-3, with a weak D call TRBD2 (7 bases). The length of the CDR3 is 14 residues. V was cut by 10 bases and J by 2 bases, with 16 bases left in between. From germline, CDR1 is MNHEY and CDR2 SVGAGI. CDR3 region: CATGWAGATDTQYF. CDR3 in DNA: TGTGCCACCGGCTGGGCGGGGGCCACAGATACGCAGTATTTT.

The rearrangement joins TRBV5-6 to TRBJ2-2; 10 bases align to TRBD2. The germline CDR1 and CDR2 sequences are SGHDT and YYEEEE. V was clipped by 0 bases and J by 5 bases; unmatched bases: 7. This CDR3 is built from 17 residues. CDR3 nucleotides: TGTGCCAGCAGCTTGGGGCAGGGACTAGCGACTACCGGGGAGCTGTTTTTT. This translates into CASSLGQGLATTGELFF.

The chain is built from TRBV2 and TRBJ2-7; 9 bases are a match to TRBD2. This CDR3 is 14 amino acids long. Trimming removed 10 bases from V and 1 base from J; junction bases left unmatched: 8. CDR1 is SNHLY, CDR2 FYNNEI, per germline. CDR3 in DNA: TGTGCCACGGATGAGCGGGGGGCTTCCTACGAGCAGTACTTC. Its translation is CATDERGASYEQYF.

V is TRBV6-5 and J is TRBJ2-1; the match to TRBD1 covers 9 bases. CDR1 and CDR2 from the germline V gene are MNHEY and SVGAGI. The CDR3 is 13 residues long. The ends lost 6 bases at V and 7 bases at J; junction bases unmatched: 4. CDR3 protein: CASRPTGGNEQFF. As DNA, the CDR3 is TGTGCCAGCAGGCCGACAGGGGGGAATGAGCAGTTCTTC.

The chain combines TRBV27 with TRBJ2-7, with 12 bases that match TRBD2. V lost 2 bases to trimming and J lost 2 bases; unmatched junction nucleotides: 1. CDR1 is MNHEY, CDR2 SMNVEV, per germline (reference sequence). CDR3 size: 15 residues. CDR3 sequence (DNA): TGTGCCAGCAGTTTACGACTAGCGGGAGCCTACGAGCAGTACTTC. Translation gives CASSLRLAGAYEQYF.

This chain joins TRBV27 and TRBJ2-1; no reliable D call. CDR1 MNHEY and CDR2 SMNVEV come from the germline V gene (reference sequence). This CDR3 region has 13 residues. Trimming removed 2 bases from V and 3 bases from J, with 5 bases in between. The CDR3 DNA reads TGTGCCAGCAGTTTAGAGAGCTACAATGAGCAGTTCTTC. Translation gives CASSLESYNEQFF.

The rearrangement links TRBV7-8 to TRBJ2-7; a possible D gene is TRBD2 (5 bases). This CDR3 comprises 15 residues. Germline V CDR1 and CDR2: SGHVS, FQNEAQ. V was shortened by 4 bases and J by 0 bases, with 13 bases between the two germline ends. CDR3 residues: CASSYDGVSSYEQYF. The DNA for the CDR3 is TGTGCCAGCAGCTATGACGGGGTCAGCTCCTACGAGCAGTACTTC.

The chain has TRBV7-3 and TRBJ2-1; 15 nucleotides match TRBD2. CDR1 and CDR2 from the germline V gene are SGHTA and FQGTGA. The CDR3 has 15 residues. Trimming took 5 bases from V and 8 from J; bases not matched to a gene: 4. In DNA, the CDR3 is TGTGCCAGCAGCCCCCGGACTAGCGGGAGGGATGAGCAGTTCTTC. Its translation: CASSPRTSGRDEQFF.

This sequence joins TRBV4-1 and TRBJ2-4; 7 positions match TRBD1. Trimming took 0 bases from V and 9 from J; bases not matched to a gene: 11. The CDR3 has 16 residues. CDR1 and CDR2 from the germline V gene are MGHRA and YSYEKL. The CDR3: CASSQEGGRGKGIQYF. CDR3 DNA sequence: TGCGCCAGCAGCCAAGAAGGGGGCAGGGGAAAGGGCATTCAGTACTTC.

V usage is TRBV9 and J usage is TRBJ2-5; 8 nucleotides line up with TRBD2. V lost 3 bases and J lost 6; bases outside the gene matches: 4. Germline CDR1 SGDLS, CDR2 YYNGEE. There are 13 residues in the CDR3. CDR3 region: CASSGRGGKTQYF. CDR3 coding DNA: TGTGCCAGCAGCGGCCGGGGGGGAAAGACCCAGTACTTC.

In nucleotides, the CDR3 is TGTGCCAGCAGTGTCGGGGGGGCTTCCTCAGATACGCAGTATTTT. Translation: CASSVGGASSDTQYF. The chain joins TRBV6-4 to TRBJ2-3; 8 bases are shared with TRBD2. The CDR3 spans 15 residues. Germline loops: CDR1 MRHNA, CDR2 SNTAGT. Trimming took 4 bases from V and 4 from J; bases not matched to a gene: 7.

The chain's CDR3 is CATSRDLAGVSDTQYF. CDR3 nucleotides: TGTGCCACCAGCAGAGATCTAGCGGGAGTTTCAGATACGCAGTATTTT. This chain uses TRBV15 with TRBJ2-3, with TRBD2 matching over 10 bases. CDR1 LNHNV and CDR2 YYDKDF come from the germline V gene (reference sequence). The CDR3 consists of 16 residues. The V gene end was trimmed by 0 bases and the J gene end by 4 bases; junction bases not matched to a gene: 4. Together with reference TRBV15 and TRBJ2-3, the CDR3 gives the full variable domain: DAMVIQNPRYQVTQFGKPVTLSCSQTLNHNVMYWYQQKSSQAPKLLFHYYDKDFNNEADTPDNFQSRRPNTSFCFLDIRSPGLGDTAMYLCATSRDLAGVSDTQYFGPGTRLTVL.

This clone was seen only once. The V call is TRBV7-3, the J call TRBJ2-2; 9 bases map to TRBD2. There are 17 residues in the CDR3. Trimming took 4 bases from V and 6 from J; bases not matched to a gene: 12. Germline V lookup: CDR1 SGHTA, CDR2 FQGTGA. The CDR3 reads CASSSPQGGGAPGELFF. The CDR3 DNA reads TGTGCCAGCAGCTCACCCCAGGGCGGGGGGGCCCCCGGGGAGCTGTTTTTT. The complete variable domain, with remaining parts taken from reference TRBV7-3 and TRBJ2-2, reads GAGVSQTPSNKVTEKGKYVELRCDPISGHTALYWYRQSLGQGPEFLIYFQGTGAADDSGLPNDRFFAVRPEGSVSTLKIQRTERGDSAVYLCASSSPQGGGAPGELFFGEGSRLTVL.

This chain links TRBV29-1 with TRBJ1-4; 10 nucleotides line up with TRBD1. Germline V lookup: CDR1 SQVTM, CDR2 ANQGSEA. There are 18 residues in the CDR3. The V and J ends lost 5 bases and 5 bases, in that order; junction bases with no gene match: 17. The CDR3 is CSVMTGGAASFENEKLFF. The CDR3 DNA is TGCAGCGTTATGACAGGGGGCGCGGCCTCTTTTGAAAATGAAAAACTGTTTTTT.

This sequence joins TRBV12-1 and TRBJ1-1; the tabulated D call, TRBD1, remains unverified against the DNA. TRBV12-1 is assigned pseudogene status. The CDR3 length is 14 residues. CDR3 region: CASSSDDRDTEAFF. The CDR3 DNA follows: TGTGCCAGCAGCTCCGACGACAGGGACACTGAAGCTTTCTTT.